The rows below give T cell receptor beta chains drawn from one sample of a study of T cells in Graves' hyperthyroidism and ophthalmopathy. TCRdb recomputed calls from the multiplex PCR reads with MiXCR, one row per CDR3 protein. Among roughly 380,000 distinct CDR3 sequences, roughly 13% were seen once, and the ten largest hold 5.3%. The source material was blood. These receptors were collected from a young woman with Graves' hyperthyroidism. The conserved cysteine and the conserved F or W are not part of the CDR3 here. The order of the fields is V gene, J gene, CDR3 protein.

>TRBV6-1|TRBJ1-6
ASTQRGQGSPALH
>TRBV3-1|TRBJ2-2
ASSQVRRTGELF
>TRBV20-1|TRBJ2-7
SATVAGEGSYEQY
>TRBV6-5|TRBJ1-4
ASSNSAQGEKLF
>TRBV12-3/TRBV12-4|TRBJ2-7
ASRFGGGQGVGEQY
>TRBV5-1|TRBJ2-5
ASSPAGLLGETQY
>TRBV6-2/TRBV6-3|TRBJ1-1
ASSYSRRSTEAF
>TRBV10-3|TRBJ2-1
ANGRDDSYNEQF
>TRBV10-3|TRBJ1-1
AISIPGQGETEAF
>TRBV4-1|TRBJ2-2
ASSQGWQGNTGELF
>TRBV5-5|TRBJ2-3
ASSDRGLTDTQY
>TRBV27|TRBJ1-5
ASSITPSDRRGQPQH
>TRBV2|TRBJ2-2
ASSDTRLGNTGELF
>TRBV20-1|TRBJ2-1
SARAEPDEQF
>TRBV11-2|TRBJ1-2
ASNQTGSSGYT
>TRBV29-1|TRBJ1-2
SVGNRNYGYT
>TRBV6-5|TRBJ1-6
ASSYFGQGNSPLH
>TRBV3-1|TRBJ1-5
ASSQAGQGARGQPQH
>TRBV7-9|TRBJ2-7
ASSPGLAASCEQY
>TRBV27|TRBJ2-7
ASSGGVAVSYEQY
>TRBV4-3|TRBJ2-2
ASSQDQQGKTGELF
>TRBV27|TRBJ1-2
ASSWGQNANIYGYT
>TRBV7-3|TRBJ2-3
ASSMGTSGRFSDTQY
>TRBV3-1|TRBJ2-2
ASSQGYPSGINTGELF
>TRBV6-1|TRBJ1-6
ASTPYRGSPLH
>TRBV11-3|TRBJ2-3
ASSPGTYTDTQY
>TRBV10-3|TRBJ2-1
AISHQNRYEQF
>TRBV18|TRBJ1-4
ASSPFQGASTNEKLF
>TRBV25-1|TRBJ2-5
ASSESGEIQY
>TRBV18|TRBJ2-7
ASSPLGSAGAYEQY
>TRBV20-1|TRBJ2-1
SANYNEQF
>TRBV20-1|TRBJ2-6
SASLGHSGANVLT
>TRBV12-3/TRBV12-4|TRBJ2-2
ASSLRLAGGPDTGELF
>TRBV20-1|TRBJ2-2
SARALASVGELF
>TRBV12-3/TRBV12-4|TRBJ2-3
ASSSRTVSTDTQY
>TRBV7-9|TRBJ2-5
ASSLRLAVQETQY
>TRBV7-2|TRBJ2-1
ASSSLIVAVRGNEQF
>TRBV6-1|TRBJ1-5
ASRRGGQVFSNQPQH
>TRBV19|TRBJ1-1
ASSIGMNTEAF
>TRBV7-9|TRBJ2-3
ASSLAATGSTDTQY
>TRBV9|TRBJ1-1
ASSLQGEVGTEAF
>TRBV3-1|TRBJ2-1
ASSRGRYNEQF
>TRBV2|TRBJ2-5
ASSPEVWETQY
>TRBV2|TRBJ2-1
ASEGTSAYNEQF
>TRBV6-1|TRBJ1-1
ASRDRASNTEAF
>TRBV29-1|TRBJ2-7
SVVADRGIYEQY
>TRBV12-3/TRBV12-4|TRBJ2-1
ASSSPLGLAGNPPLNEQF
>TRBV29-1|TRBJ1-1
SVASLTLNTEAF
>TRBV6-1|TRBJ2-4
ASRKRQGDIQY
>TRBV2|TRBJ2-5
ASTDPSGSETQY
>TRBV5-1|TRBJ2-7
ASSDRLAGRGEQY
>TRBV10-2|TRBJ1-1
ASSEWGTGGENTEAF
>TRBV20-1|TRBJ2-1
SAARDIGEQF
>TRBV3-1|TRBJ1-4
ASSQRGQVLGKLF
>TRBV6-1|TRBJ1-5
ASTPRPGFQPQH
>TRBV27|TRBJ2-1
ASSPLGLAGGAKF
>TRBV7-2|TRBJ1-5
ASSLSVVNQPQH